This T cell receptor (beta chain) stems from a study of shared clonotypes between healthy human individuals (dated by TCRdb to the early 2020s). For the wider study: The cohort included a few men and a couple of women between 18 and 49 years of age. For each donor, three plates each were used for CD4 naive and CD4 memory, two plates were used for CD8 naive, and one plate was used for CD8 memory. To estimate repertoire size and how much clonotypes are shared between individuals, the study performed deep sequencing of blood TCR repertoires from a few healthy adults. To increase sequencing depth and limit assay-specific biases, different laboratories used diverse techniques to prepare libraries and sequence TCR repertoires. Between about 0.8 and 9 billion PBMCs per donor were obtained by leukapheresis. Study-level results and caveats: Even with the large sequencing depth, rarefaction of the sorted-subset datasets indicated that sequencing was incomplete. Because the study included only a small number of donors, the genetic and exposure-history diversity represented was limited. Based on pairwise subsampling, the degree of clonotype sharing among donors was expected to be affected by sequencing depth. Sampling was restricted to blood, and TCR repertoires in tissues likely differ from the TCR repertoires found in blood. Across four donors, approximately 5% of naive CD4, over 3% of naive CD8, 2.3% of memory CD4, and over 0.35% of memory CD8 clonotypes were shared. Estimated clonotype richness was generally larger for naive than for memory subsets. Clonotypes shared by all four sorted-subset donors showed higher generation probabilities than non-shared clonotypes.

Using the deep immunoSEQ assay, multiplex PCR amplified TCR CDR3 regions from genomic DNA. Extracted genomic DNA from each cell subset was spread evenly across all wells of several immunoSEQ 96-well plates, with each plate serving as a replicate. For sorted subsets, approximately 210 ng of genomic DNA, equivalent to around 30,000 T cell genomes, went into each replicate PCR. Purified libraries were quantified with a Qubit 3.0 fluorometer, sized on a Bioanalyzer 2100, and re-quantified with the KAPA Library Quantification kit. Every immunoSEQ 96-well plate was sequenced on a dedicated single-read 150-cycle Illumina NextSeq 550 flow cell. The paper's processing steps were these. Because the immunoSEQ output held only junctional sequences and lacked quality scores, the filtering could not match the filtering applied to full-length reads. To assign V/J genes and CDR3, sequences were annotated against IMGT germline references using PyIR, a Python wrapper for IgBLAST v1.9. Reads were filtered out if the reads had weak V/J assignments (E-value above 1e-6), no CDR3, stop codons, out-of-frame junctions, or ambiguous translated residues. V3J clonotypes were defined as sequences sharing an identical inferred V gene, J gene, and CDR3 amino acid sequence. To compute the percentage overlap between repertoires, the number of shared unique clonotypes was divided by the size of the smaller repertoire. RTK rarefaction, the Chao1 estimator, and Recon v2.1 estimates of unobserved clonotypes were used to assess repertoire richness. Generation probabilities were computed with OLGA for all TCRbeta clonotypes obtained by the gDNA method from several donors. Not all clones reach the TCRdb copy of this immuneACCESS table, which keeps in-frame sequences only. Checked studies attribute under half of the gap to unresolved V genes and leave the rest unexplained. The V and J calls and clone size are taken from that table; D and trimming were inferred from the DNA. This sample gives fewer than 2.5 million clones in total; 93% of them show up just once. In total, the top ten clones hold around 0.4% of the sample.

Points on this clone: The antigen it binds to is not known. Base qualities were left out, and no much larger clone turns up one base away.

Taken from the germline V gene (reference sequence), the CDR1 and CDR2 loops are SEHNR and FQNEAQ. Trimming costs V 5 bases and J 0 bases, and their ends lie 17 bases apart. From the cysteine up to the phenylalanine, the CDR3 has a length of 17 residues. Of the read, only the CDR3 DNA is kept; its 51 bases are in frame from base 1. The donors were healthy, HIV-negative adults with no recently reported acute infections or vaccinations. Every donor was a Caucasian adult residing in Nashville, Tennessee, USA. CD4+ T cells were enriched by magnetic negative selection; naive cells were then positively selected on CD45RA, and the negative fraction formed the memory subset. Blood was collected by leukapheresis, and PBMCs were isolated by Ficoll-Histopaque density gradient centrifugation and then cryopreserved in liquid nitrogen vapor phase. Analytical flow cytometry was used to check the purity and quantity of each magnetically sorted T cell population. Genomic DNA was isolated from each sorted fraction and quantified by UV absorbance on a Nanodrop 2000c.

Rearrangement joined TRBV7-9 to TRBJ1-3; D gene: possibly TRBD1, on 6 matching bases. This TCR was recovered from a man in his late teens or twenties in good health. Some clones in this sample may be carry-over from other donors' samples. Sequences were obtained from naive CD4+ T cells from PBMCs. What the cell subset or site label conveys for this sample: CD45RA+ positively selected. The sequenced DNA: TGTGCCAGCAGCAATCCTGACAGGTCACTCTCTGGAAACACCATATATTTT. The translation is CASSNPDRSLSGNTIYF.